This is a list of T cell receptor beta chains from one sample in a study of OX40 agonist ivuxolimab in advanced cancers. The method was immunoSEQ multiplex PCR; TCRdb's version includes in-frame clones alone and lacks a portion of them. The data contain tens of thousands of clones, roughly 88% of them singletons. Specimen: CD4+ or CD8+ T cells sorted from blood, collected in a trial of the OX40 agonist ivuxolimab. Every receptor here comes from an adult with an advanced solid tumor such as melanoma, head and neck, liver or kidney cancer. CDR3s include the opening cysteine and the closing phenylalanine or tryptophan. The D gene is left open where the match is weak. Clone sizes are given selectively: once, few, many, or a class where the clone is expanded.

d_gene: .
abundance: few
len: 15
v_gene: TRBV29-1
j_gene: TRBJ2-5
CDR3nt: TGCAGCGTTGCGGGGGACAACGGGCCTTGGGAGACCCAGTACTTC
CDR3aa: CSVAGDNGPWETQYF

d_gene: TRBD1
abundance: once
len: 16
v_gene: TRBV11-2
j_gene: TRBJ2-1
CDR3nt: TGTGCCAGCAGCTCATTAAAAGGGGGCATGTACAATGAGCAGTTCTTC
CDR3aa: CASSSLKGGMYNEQFF

d_gene: .
abundance: .
len: 15
v_gene: TRBV5-1
j_gene: TRBJ2-2
CDR3nt: TGCGCCAGCAGCCCGGGGGTAGGCAACACCGGGGAGCTGTTTTTT
CDR3aa: CASSPGVGNTGELFF

d_gene: .
abundance: .
len: 14
v_gene: TRBV6-1
j_gene: TRBJ2-7
CDR3nt: TGTGCCAGCAGTCCTCGGGATTACCTTCGCGAGCAGTACTTC
CDR3aa: CASSPRDYLREQYF

d_gene: TRBD1
abundance: few
len: 17
v_gene: TRBV7-9
j_gene: TRBJ1-4
CDR3nt: TGTGCCAGCAGACCAAAGACAGGGACCGCAACTAATGAAAAACTGTTTTTT
CDR3aa: CASRPKTGTATNEKLFF

d_gene: TRBD1
abundance: few
len: 15
v_gene: TRBV18
j_gene: TRBJ2-7
CDR3nt: TGTGCCAGCTCACCACAGACAGGGGCGGCCCGCGAGCAGTACTTC
CDR3aa: CASSPQTGAAREQYF

d_gene: TRBD1
abundance: .
len: 17
v_gene: TRBV4-2
j_gene: TRBJ1-6
CDR3nt: TGTGCCAGCAGCCAAGCCCAGGGGGACTCCTATAATTCACCCCTCCACTTT
CDR3aa: CASSQAQGDSYNSPLHF

d_gene: .
abundance: .
len: 13
v_gene: TRBV7-9
j_gene: TRBJ1-4
CDR3nt: TGTGCCAGCAGCTCGACGGGGGGCGAAAAACTGTTTTTT
CDR3aa: CASSSTGGEKLFF

d_gene: .
abundance: .
len: 15
v_gene: TRBV2
j_gene: TRBJ1-1
CDR3nt: TGTGCCAGCAGTGAATCGCCGGCAAGGACTTTTGAAGCTTTCTTT
CDR3aa: CASSESPARTFEAFF

d_gene: TRBD1
abundance: .
len: 12
v_gene: TRBV5-6
j_gene: TRBJ1-4
CDR3nt: TGTGCCAGCAGCTTGACAGGGGGAAAACTGTTTTTT
CDR3aa: CASSLTGGKLFF

d_gene: .
abundance: once
len: 15
v_gene: TRBV5-1
j_gene: TRBJ2-2
CDR3nt: TGCGCCAGCAGCCCCGGCGGTGCGAACACCGGGGAGCTGTTTTTT
CDR3aa: CASSPGGANTGELFF

d_gene: .
abundance: once
len: 15
v_gene: TRBV5-5
j_gene: TRBJ2-7
CDR3nt: TGTGCCAGCAGCCAGACGGGCGGTAGCGCCTACGAGCAGTACTTC
CDR3aa: CASSQTGGSAYEQYF

d_gene: .
abundance: .
len: 14
v_gene: TRBV2
j_gene: TRBJ2-7
CDR3nt: TGTGCCAGCACTCTTCTCGGAGGGGCCTACGAGCAGTACTTC
CDR3aa: CASTLLGGAYEQYF

d_gene: TRBD1
abundance: .
len: 16
v_gene: TRBV18
j_gene: TRBJ1-6
CDR3nt: TGTGCCAGCTCACTCGGACAGGGAGGATATAATTCACCCCTCCACTTT
CDR3aa: CASSLGQGGYNSPLHF

d_gene: TRBD1
abundance: .
len: 14
v_gene: TRBV6-6
j_gene: TRBJ1-1
CDR3nt: TGTGCCAGCAGCCACAGGGGAATGAACACTGAAGCTTTCTTT
CDR3aa: CASSHRGMNTEAFF

d_gene: .
abundance: .
len: 13
v_gene: TRBV9
j_gene: TRBJ2-3
CDR3nt: TGTGCCAGCAGCGGGGATATCACAGATACGCAGTATTTT
CDR3aa: CASSGDITDTQYF

d_gene: .
abundance: .
len: 14
v_gene: TRBV6-5
j_gene: TRBJ2-3
CDR3nt: TGTGCCAGCAGTTACTCGAAAGGGTCAGATACGCAGTATTTT
CDR3aa: CASSYSKGSDTQYF

d_gene: TRBD2
abundance: .
len: 16
v_gene: TRBV7-3
j_gene: TRBJ2-2
CDR3nt: TGTGCCAGCAGCTCACCCGCGGGGGTCCACACCGGGGAGCTGTTTTTT
CDR3aa: CASSSPAGVHTGELFF

d_gene: .
abundance: .
len: 16
v_gene: TRBV7-2
j_gene: TRBJ1-1
CDR3nt: TGTGCCAGCAGCTTTGGGCCAGGTGTCATGAACACTGAAGCTTTCTTT
CDR3aa: CASSFGPGVMNTEAFF

d_gene: .
abundance: .
len: 13
v_gene: TRBV5-1
j_gene: TRBJ2-2
CDR3nt: TGCGCCAGCAACCTTGGAGGGGACGGGGAGCTGTTTTTT
CDR3aa: CASNLGGDGELFF

d_gene: TRBD1
abundance: .
len: 15
v_gene: TRBV7-1
j_gene: TRBJ1-5
CDR3nt: TGTGCCAGCAGCTTAGCAGGGGGCATAACTCAGCCCCAGCATTTT
CDR3aa: CASSLAGGITQPQHF

d_gene: .
abundance: .
len: 13
v_gene: TRBV6-5
j_gene: TRBJ1-2
CDR3nt: TGTGCCAGCAGACCTACAGGGATCTATGGCTACACCTTC
CDR3aa: CASRPTGIYGYTF

d_gene: TRBD1
abundance: .
len: 16
v_gene: TRBV11-2
j_gene: TRBJ2-7
CDR3nt: TGTGCCAGCAGCTACCCCAGACAGGGGGCATCCTACGAGCAGTACTTC
CDR3aa: CASSYPRQGASYEQYF

d_gene: .
abundance: .
len: 12
v_gene: TRBV29-1
j_gene: TRBJ1-2
CDR3nt: TGCAGCGTTGAACTGACAATCCGCGGCTACACCTTC
CDR3aa: CSVELTIRGYTF

d_gene: .
abundance: .
len: 14
v_gene: TRBV9
j_gene: TRBJ1-2
CDR3nt: TGTGCCAGCAGCTCCGGGTCAGGGTACCATGGCTACACCTTC
CDR3aa: CASSSGSGYHGYTF

d_gene: .
abundance: once
len: 13
v_gene: TRBV7-6
j_gene: TRBJ2-3
CDR3nt: TGTGCCAGCAGCTTAGCGGTCGCAGATACGCAGTATTTT
CDR3aa: CASSLAVADTQYF

d_gene: .
abundance: .
len: 14
v_gene: TRBV5-4
j_gene: TRBJ2-7
CDR3nt: TGTGCCAGCAGCAGGAAGGACACCCTCAACGAGCAGTACTTC
CDR3aa: CASSRKDTLNEQYF

d_gene: .
abundance: .
len: 17
v_gene: TRBV23-1
j_gene: TRBJ2-1
CDR3nt: TGCGCCAGCAGTCATAACCTAAAGCCGAGCTCCTACAATGAGCAGTTCTTC
CDR3aa: CASSHNLKPSSYNEQFF

d_gene: .
abundance: few
len: 12
v_gene: TRBV10-2
j_gene: TRBJ1-5
CDR3nt: TGCGCCAGCACAGCCGGGGGGCAGCCCCAGCATTTT
CDR3aa: CASTAGGQPQHF

d_gene: .
abundance: .
len: 13
v_gene: TRBV7-2
j_gene: TRBJ2-2
CDR3nt: TGTGCCAGCAGCGGTCAGCTTGCCGGGGAGCTGTTTTTT
CDR3aa: CASSGQLAGELFF

d_gene: .
abundance: .
len: 13
v_gene: TRBV10-3
j_gene: TRBJ1-2
CDR3nt: TGTGCCATCAGCTGGACAGTTAACTATGGCTACACCTTC
CDR3aa: CAISWTVNYGYTF

d_gene: TRBD1
abundance: .
len: 13
v_gene: TRBV7-9
j_gene: TRBJ1-2
CDR3nt: TGTGCCAGCAGCTTTGAGGGGGCAGGTGGCTACACCTTC
CDR3aa: CASSFEGAGGYTF

d_gene: TRBD2
abundance: .
len: 13
v_gene: TRBV7-2
j_gene: TRBJ2-5
CDR3nt: TGTGCCAGCAGCTATGAACTAGCGGGAAAGCAGTACTTC
CDR3aa: CASSYELAGKQYF

d_gene: TRBD1
abundance: once
len: 15
v_gene: TRBV7-9
j_gene: TRBJ1-2
CDR3nt: TGTGCCAGCAGCGAAGAAGACAGGGGGAACTATGGCTACACCTTC
CDR3aa: CASSEEDRGNYGYTF

d_gene: .
abundance: .
len: 13
v_gene: TRBV6-5
j_gene: TRBJ1-3
CDR3nt: TGTGCCAGCAGACAGGGCTCGGGAAACACCATATATTTT
CDR3aa: CASRQGSGNTIYF

d_gene: TRBD1
abundance: .
len: 13
v_gene: TRBV27
j_gene: TRBJ1-2
CDR3nt: TGTGCCAGCAGCCGGACAGGGGAGGATGGCTACACCTTC
CDR3aa: CASSRTGEDGYTF

d_gene: .
abundance: .
len: 13
v_gene: TRBV29-1
j_gene: TRBJ2-2
CDR3nt: TGCAGCGTTCGAGGGGGGAGCACCGGGGAGCTGTTTTTT
CDR3aa: CSVRGGSTGELFF

d_gene: .
abundance: .
len: 14
v_gene: TRBV5-6
j_gene: TRBJ1-1
CDR3nt: TGTGCCAGCAGCTTGTCGTTACAGATGCTTAATTCTTTCTTT
CDR3aa: CASSLSLQMLNSFF

d_gene: TRBD1
abundance: .
len: 15
v_gene: TRBV4-3
j_gene: TRBJ1-4
CDR3nt: TGCGCCAGCAGCCTTTCGAGGGGGCTAAATGAAAAACTGTTTTTT
CDR3aa: CASSLSRGLNEKLFF

d_gene: TRBD2
abundance: .
len: 14
v_gene: TRBV7-3
j_gene: TRBJ2-7
CDR3nt: TGTGCCAGCAGCCCCGGGACTAGCGGGGGCGAGCAGTACTTC
CDR3aa: CASSPGTSGGEQYF

d_gene: TRBD1
abundance: .
len: 15
v_gene: TRBV28
j_gene: TRBJ2-6
CDR3nt: TGTGCCAGCAAGATACAGGGGGCTGGGGCCAACGTCCTGACTTTC
CDR3aa: CASKIQGAGANVLTF

d_gene: TRBD2
abundance: .
len: 14
v_gene: TRBV28
j_gene: TRBJ2-4
CDR3nt: TGTGCCAGCAGTTTAGGGACTAGCGGGGGCCTGCAGTACTTC
CDR3aa: CASSLGTSGGLQYF

d_gene: .
abundance: .
len: 17
v_gene: TRBV29-1
j_gene: TRBJ2-5
CDR3nt: TGCAGCGTTGAGACAGGTGAAGCTTTAGTGAAGGACGAGACCCAGTACTTC
CDR3aa: CSVETGEALVKDETQYF

d_gene: .
abundance: .
len: 14
v_gene: TRBV28
j_gene: TRBJ2-1
CDR3nt: TGTGCCAGCAACCAGGGACGGTCGGGCAATGAGCAGTTCTTC
CDR3aa: CASNQGRSGNEQFF

d_gene: .
abundance: few
len: 13
v_gene: TRBV28
j_gene: TRBJ2-7
CDR3nt: TGTGCCAGCAGTTTACACAGCTCCTACGAGCAGTACTTC
CDR3aa: CASSLHSSYEQYF

d_gene: .
abundance: .
len: 14
v_gene: TRBV12-5
j_gene: TRBJ2-1
CDR3nt: TGTGCTAGTGGTTTCGAGACTGCCCACAATGAGCAGTTCTTC
CDR3aa: CASGFETAHNEQFF

d_gene: .
abundance: .
len: 14
v_gene: TRBV28
j_gene: TRBJ2-3
CDR3nt: TGTGCCAGCAGGAGGGAACCAGGGGCAGATACGCAGTATTTT
CDR3aa: CASRREPGADTQYF